Here is one T cell receptor (beta chain) with its context. Its antigen is still unknown. A junction boundary mismatches the germline segment, possibly from a read error. This sample is part of a study of OX40 agonist ivuxolimab in advanced cancers. Study context: Patients in the trial were receiving intravenous ivuxolimab every 2 weeks, at doses of 0.01 to 10 mg/kg.

Study results and limitations: Averaged across samples, CD8+ T cells carried more expanded clones than CD4+ did. Blood T cells, both CD4+ and CD8+, expanded clonally by week 6 at 0.1 to 3.0 mg/kg.

Only in-frame clones appear in the TCRdb table, and some are missing; sequencing was by immunoSEQ multiplex PCR. The repertoire holds 70,000 or so clones, with just over 85% as singletons. The sample here was CD4+ or CD8+ T cells sorted from blood, taken in a trial of the OX40 agonist ivuxolimab. This TCR derives from an adult with an advanced solid tumor such as melanoma, head and neck, liver or kidney cancer.

This CDR3 reads CASGASADF. The DNA for the CDR3 is TGTGCCAGCGGGGCATCCGCGGATTTT. The V gene is TRBV7-2, the J gene TRBJ2-3; TRBD1 might be the D (5 bases). Germline loops: CDR1 SGHTA, CDR2 FQGNSA. There are 9 residues in the CDR3.